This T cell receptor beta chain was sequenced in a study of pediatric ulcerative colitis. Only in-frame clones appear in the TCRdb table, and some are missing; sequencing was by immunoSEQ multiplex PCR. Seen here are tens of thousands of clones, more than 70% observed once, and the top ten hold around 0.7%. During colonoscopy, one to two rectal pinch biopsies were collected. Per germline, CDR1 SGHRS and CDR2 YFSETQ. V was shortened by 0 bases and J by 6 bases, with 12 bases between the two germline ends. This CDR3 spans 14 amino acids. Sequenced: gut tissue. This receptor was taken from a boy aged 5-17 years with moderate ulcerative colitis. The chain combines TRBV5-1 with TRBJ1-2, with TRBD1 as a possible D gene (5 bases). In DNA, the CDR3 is TGCGCCAGCAGCTTGGCGGCAGGGAGTAATGGCTACACCTTC. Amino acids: CASSLAAGSNGYTF.